Presented here are 5 T cell receptor beta chains from one specimen sequenced in a study of cytomegalovirus exposure and HLA in healthy donors (dated by TCRdb to 2015 to 2018). Library generation was performed with the immunoSEQ multiplex PCR assay. A mixture of 60 forward primers for TCR Vbeta segments and 13 reverse primers for TCR Jbeta segments was used in the multiplex PCR. The source is immuneACCESS, and TCRdb retained only in-frame sequences with V and J called. Part of the clones is not carried over; for the studies checked, unresolved V genes explain less than half of this, and the remainder is unexplained. Recorded for this sample are approximately 200,000 clones; 70% to 80% of them occurred a single time. Less than 2% of the sample rests with the top ten. The sequencing input was PBMCs. These receptor sequences come from a girl aged 10-17 years in good health and CMV-seropositive.

Concerning this clone: This CDR3 is also generated by other DNA sequences in the sample. This chain connects TRBV10-2 to TRBJ2-5; D may be TRBD2 (5 bases). CDR1 and CDR2 (germline): WSHSY, SAAADI. This CDR3 comprises 12 residues. V was trimmed by 9 bases and J by 4 bases, leaving 12 bases between them. CDR3 residues: CASTRGGETQYF. In DNA, the CDR3 is TGCGCCAGTACCAGAGGAGGAGAGACCCAGTACTTC.

This chain uses TRBV10-3 with TRBJ2-7; 13 positions agree with TRBD2. After removal of 4 bases from V and 2 bases from J, the junction contained 2 bases not matched to a gene. There are 15 residues in the CDR3. CDR1 and CDR2 (germline): ENHRY, SYGVKD. This CDR3 is CAISVTSGGPYEQYF. The DNA of the CDR3 is TGTGCCATCAGTGTGACTAGCGGGGGGCCCTACGAGCAGTACTTC.

This chain joins TRBV19 and TRBJ2-7, with 10 positions matching TRBD1. The germline CDR1 and CDR2 sequences are LNHDA and SQIVND (reference sequence). This CDR3 has 16 amino acids. Trimming at V came to 0 bases and at J to 3 bases, leaving 5 bases not matched to a gene. The CDR3 coding sequence is TGTGCCAGTAGTATAGATCCCGGGACAGGGGTCTACGAGCAGTACTTC. Translating it yields CASSIDPGTGVYEQYF.

The chain carries TRBV7-9 and TRBJ2-7, with no clear D. In germline, CDR1 is SEHNR, CDR2 FQNEAQ (reference sequence). This CDR3 region has 13 residues. Trimming took 2 bases from V and 3 from J, leaving 8 bases between them. CDR3 sequence (DNA): TGTGCCAGCAGCTTACCGAACAGCTACGAGCAGTACTTC. Amino acids: CASSLPNSYEQYF.

This chain connects TRBV5-4 to TRBJ2-1; 8 nucleotides match TRBD2. The CDR3 runs to 16 residues. The V gene's germline CDR1 is SGHNT and CDR2 YYREEE (reference sequence). Trimming cost V 2 bases and J 2 bases; bases outside gene matches: 6. The CDR3 sequence is CASSFGGGLPYNEQFF. The CDR3 DNA sequence: TGTGCCAGCAGCTTTGGCGGGGGGCTCCCCTACAATGAGCAGTTCTTC.